The 16 T cell receptor beta chains below all came from one sample that was sequenced in a study of shared clonotypes between healthy human individuals. Data came from immunoSEQ multiplex PCR; TCRdb stores just in-frame clones and leaves some out. The sample yields approximately 2.3 million clones, approximately 93% seen once. Sequenced sample: naive CD4+ T cells from PBMCs. Subset noted: CD45RA+ positively selected. The receptors were sampled from a man aged 18 to 29 in good health. Some clones in this sample may be carry-over from other donors' samples.

The chain recombines TRBV12-5 with TRBJ2-2; D is undetermined. The V gene lost 5 bases and the J gene lost 4 bases, with 14 bases spanning the gap. There are 15 residues in the CDR3. Germline-derived CDR1 and CDR2 are LGHNT and FRNRAP. The CDR3 loop reads CASGLTGPGTGELFF. DNA for the CDR3: TGTGCTAGTGGTCTGACCGGCCCGGGCACCGGGGAGCTGTTTTTT.

The CDR3 DNA sequence: TGTGCCAGCAGCAAAGTACAGAGACTAGCGGGAGCTCGCGAGCAGTACTTC. Its protein product is CASSKVQRLAGAREQYF. The chain combines TRBV21-1 with TRBJ2-7; the D call TRBD2 from the table was never checked on the DNA. TRBV21-1 is marked as a pseudogene. This CDR3 has 17 amino acids.

A few counts support this clone. J is TRBJ1-2 and V is TRBV28; D may be TRBD1 (6 bases). This CDR3 comprises 11 residues. Germline values: CDR1 MDHEN, CDR2 SYDVKM. V lost 8 bases, J lost 7 bases, and 11 bases lay in between. The CDR3, as DNA: TGTGCCAGCCGGGGGGCCCCTGGCTACACCTTC. This gives the protein CASRGAPGYTF.

This clone occurred once. The chain links TRBV9 to TRBJ2-1; 9 positions match TRBD1. This CDR3 has 14 amino acids. V lost 4 bases and J lost 3; bases outside the gene matches: 2. Germline loops: CDR1 SGDLS, CDR2 YYNGEE. CDR3 loop: CASSLTGGYNEQFF. As DNA, the CDR3 is TGTGCCAGCAGCTTGACAGGGGGCTACAATGAGCAGTTCTTC.

As DNA, the CDR3 is TGTGCCAGCAGCCCGCGGACGGCCAGTTACAGGGAGCTGTTTTTT. This translates into CASSPRTASYRELFF. The chain has TRBV7-6 and TRBJ2-2; D is unclear. This CDR3 is 15 amino acids long. The germline CDR1 and CDR2 sequences are SGHVS and FNYEAQ. Trimming left V 5 bases short and J 9 bases short, with 19 bases between. The whole variable domain, filled in from reference TRBV7-6 and TRBJ2-2, reads GAGVSQSPRYKVTKRGQDVALRCDPISGHVSLYWYRQALGQGPEFLTYFNYEAQQDKSGLPNDRFSAERPEGSISTLTIQRTEQRDSAMYRCASSPRTASYRELFFGEGSRLTVL.

This clone was recorded once. The gene calls are TRBV7-2 and TRBJ1-1; TRBD1 matches 8 bases. V lost 5 bases, J lost 1 base, and 6 bases stayed unmatched. The germline CDR1 and CDR2 sequences are SGHTA and FQGNSA. This CDR3 spans 15 amino acids. The DNA for the CDR3 is TGTGCCAGCAGCCCAAGGACAGGGAAGAACACTGAAGCTTTCTTT. Its translation: CASSPRTGKNTEAFF.

The chain recombines TRBV19 with TRBJ2-4; 9 nucleotides match TRBD1. Looked up from germline, CDR1 is LNHDA and CDR2 is SQIVND (reference sequence). Trimming removed 4 bases from V and 5 bases from J; junction bases left unmatched: 3. The CDR3 has 14 residues. The CDR3 spells CASSTTGGENIQYF. The CDR3, as DNA: TGTGCCAGTAGTACGACAGGGGGTGAAAACATTCAGTACTTC.

The chain couples TRBV15 to TRBJ1-5; 8 bases line up with TRBD1. Unmatched junction bases numbered 7, after V lost 5 bases and J lost 7 bases. Germline values: CDR1 LNHNV, CDR2 YYDKDF (reference sequence). The length of the CDR3 is 14 residues. The CDR3 DNA reads TGTGCCACCAGCCAGGACAGGGCCCTCCAGCCCCAGCATTTT. It is translated as CATSQDRALQPQHF.

This clone was observed once. Written as DNA, the CDR3 is TGTGCCAGTAGCCCTATCTTGTTAAGGGCTGGAAACACCATATATTTT. Its protein is CASSPILLRAGNTIYF. This rearrangement joins TRBV19 to TRBJ1-3; no reliable D call. Per the germline V gene, CDR1 is LNHDA and CDR2 is SQIVND (reference sequence). Deletions cut 6 bases from V and 2 bases from J, with 17 bases between. The CDR3 has 16 residues.

This clone has a single count. CDR3 DNA: TGTGCCAGCAGTAGACAGGTGCTGAACACTGAAGCTTTCTTT. Translating it yields CASSRQVLNTEAFF. This chain uses TRBV2 with TRBJ1-1, with D tentatively TRBD1 (6 bases). In germline, CDR1 is SNHLY, CDR2 FYNNEI. There are 14 residues in the CDR3. V was clipped by 5 bases and J by 0 bases, with 10 bases between them. Filled out from reference TRBV2 and TRBJ1-1, the complete variable domain reads EPEVTQTPSHQVTQMGQEVILRCVPISNHLYFYWYRQILGQKVEFLVSFYNNEISEKSEIFDDQFSVERPDGSNFTLKIRSTKLEDSAMYFCASSRQVLNTEAFFGQGTRLTVV.

The chain links TRBV4-2 to TRBJ1-2, with a tentative D call TRBD1 (6 bases). Germline V gene data show CDR1 as LGHNA and CDR2 as YNFKEQ. There are 15 residues in the CDR3. Trimming pared 0 bases from V and 3 bases from J, leaving 11 bases between. CDR3 nucleotide sequence: TGTGCCAGCAGCCAAGATAGAACAGGGTACTATGGCTACACCTTC. Translated: CASSQDRTGYYGYTF.

Turning to this clone: Additional DNA sequences in this sample encode the identical CDR3. V and J are TRBV18 and TRBJ2-5; maybe TRBD1 (6 bases). CDR1 KGHSH and CDR2 LQKENI come from the germline V gene. The CDR3 spans 13 residues. Trimming pared 3 bases from V and 4 bases from J, leaving 9 bases between. The CDR3 nucleotides are TGTGCCAGCTCACCCCTAGGGGGAGAGACCCAGTACTTC. Translating gives CASSPLGGETQYF.

V usage is TRBV27 and J usage is TRBJ2-1; D possibly uses TRBD1 or TRBD2 (6 bases each). Germline-derived CDR1 and CDR2 are MNHEY and SMNVEV (reference sequence). This CDR3 is 19 amino acids long. V lost 7 bases and J lost 2, with 27 bases in between. Written as DNA, the CDR3 is TGTGCCAGCATATCAAGGGACAAACTAGCCCTCGGGGCCTACAATGAGCAGTTCTTC. Translating it yields CASISRDKLALGAYNEQFF.

The rearrangement links TRBV19 to TRBJ1-3; D gene unclear. Germline V gene data show CDR1 as LNHDA and CDR2 as SQIVND (reference sequence). The CDR3 loop spans 17 amino acids. Trimming removed 4 bases at V and 0 bases at J, with 16 bases between. In DNA, the CDR3 is TGTGCCAGTAGTAGCCGACGGAGAAACCACTCTGGAAACACCATATATTTT. As protein: CASSSRRRNHSGNTIYF. Combining the CDR3 with reference TRBV19 and TRBJ1-3 gives the whole variable domain DGGITQSPKYLFRKEGQNVTLSCEQNLNHDAMYWYRQDPGQGLRLIYYSQIVNDFQKGDIAEGYSVSREKKESFPLTVTSAQKNPTAFYLCASSSRRRNHSGNTIYFGEGSWLTVV.

The table lists this clone with a few counts. V gene TRBV28 combines with J gene TRBJ1-1; D gene ambiguous. Germline V gene data show CDR1 as MDHEN and CDR2 as SYDVKM. Trimming left V 1 base short and J 6 bases short, with 15 bases between. CDR3 length: 15 amino acids. CDR3 residues: CASSLFASMRPEAFF. CDR3 DNA: TGTGCCAGCAGTTTATTTGCCTCCATGAGGCCTGAAGCTTTCTTT.

J is TRBJ1-2 and V is TRBV10-3, with a tentative D call TRBD1 (5 bases). This CDR3 is built from 15 residues. CDR1 is ENHRY and CDR2 is SYGVKD in the germline V gene. V lost 1 base and J 2 bases, leaving 11 bases between the germline ends. CDR3 in DNA: TGTGCCATCAGTGAGTACAGGACCGCGAACTATGGCTACACCTTC. Translating gives CAISEYRTANYGYTF.